A selection of T cell receptor beta chains follows, all from one sample in a study of identical twins. A single record per CDR3 protein comes from TCRdb applying MiXCR to the 5' RACE reads. The data hold around 160,000 distinct CDR3 sequences, with under 4.5% observed a single time. The sample comprised memory T cells sorted from blood. The receptor set was obtained from a man between 18 and 29 years old in good health. Both conserved end residues are part of each CDR3. The D gene is left open where the match is weak. A row's size may be missing; if present it is once, few, many or a size class.

j_call cdr3_length clone_size d_call v_call cdr3_nt cdr3_aa
TRBJ2-7 14 many TRBD1 TRBV7-2 TGTGCCAGCAGCTTAGATTGGGACAGGGGCGAGCAGTACTTC CASSLDWDRGEQYF
TRBJ1-3 15 many - TRBV5-1 TGCGCCAGCAGCTCCGCCGTTGACACTGGAAACACCATATATTTT CASSSAVDTGNTIYF
TRBJ2-2 12 many - TRBV12-3/TRBV12-4 TGTGCCAGCAGTTTGAGGTCCGGGGAGCTGTTTTTT CASSLRSGELFF
TRBJ1-3 12 many - TRBV30 TGTGCCTGGGACAGGACTGGAAACACCATATATTTT CAWDRTGNTIYF
TRBJ2-5 16 many - TRBV14 TGTGCCAGCAGCCGAGGGGTCGGGGGGCGAGGAGAGACCCAGTACTTC CASSRGVGGRGETQYF
TRBJ2-1 16 many - TRBV11-2 TGTGCCAGCAGCTCTGCGGGGAAGAGCTCCTACAATGAGCAGTTCTTC CASSSAGKSSYNEQFF
TRBJ2-2 14 many - TRBV30 TGTGCCTGGAGTTGGAGGGGCAGCACCGGGGAGCTGTTTTTT CAWSWRGSTGELFF
TRBJ1-3 16 many - TRBV7-2 TGTGCCAGCAGCTTCGGGACACCGGACTCTGGAAACACCATATATTTT CASSFGTPDSGNTIYF
TRBJ2-1 14 many TRBD2 TRBV7-2 TGTGCCAGCAGCTTAAGGGGACTAGGGAATGAGCAGTTCTTC CASSLRGLGNEQFF
TRBJ2-1 13 many - TRBV27 TGTGCCAGCAGTTTACGCCGGGCACCAGAGCAGTTCTTC CASSLRRAPEQFF
TRBJ2-3 17 many TRBD2 TRBV7-8 TGTGCCAGCAGCCCAACCAGACTAGCGGGAGGTGGGGATACGCAGTATTTT CASSPTRLAGGGDTQYF
TRBJ2-1 15 - TRBD2 TRBV20-1 TGCAGTGCTAGAAAACTAGCGGGAGGGTACAATGAGCAGTTCTTC CSARKLAGGYNEQFF
TRBJ2-1 13 - TRBD2 TRBV12-3/TRBV12-4 TGTGCCAGTCAGCGGGGGGCCTACAATGAGCAGTTCTTC CASQRGAYNEQFF
TRBJ2-3 19 many TRBD2 TRBV5-1 TGCGCCAGCAGGCCACGGTCTTCGGGGCTAGCGGGAGTCGGGGATACGCAGTATTTT CASRPRSSGLAGVGDTQYF
TRBJ2-3 16 many - TRBV6-1 TGTGCCAGCAGTCTGATAGGGGTTGCTGGCACAGATACGCAGTATTTT CASSLIGVAGTDTQYF
TRBJ2-3 14 many - TRBV15 TGTGCCACCAGCAGGGACAGCTACACAGATACGCAGTATTTT CATSRDSYTDTQYF
TRBJ2-1 16 many TRBD1 TRBV19 TGTGCCAGTAGTACCCCCCGACAGGGTCGGGGCAATGAGCAGTTCTTC CASSTPRQGRGNEQFF
TRBJ2-1 16 few - TRBV21-1 TGTGCCAGCAGCAATATCGGCGGGAGGAGATTTAAAGAGCAGTTCTTC CASSNIGGRRFKEQFF
TRBJ2-7 15 many TRBD2 TRBV7-9 TGTGCCAGCAGCCCCGGACTAGGCTTTAACTACGAGCAGTACTTC CASSPGLGFNYEQYF
TRBJ2-5 15 many - TRBV11-2 TGTGCCAGCAGCTTAAGGGGGTCCGTAGCGGAGACCCAGTACTTC CASSLRGSVAETQYF
TRBJ2-5 13 many - TRBV15 TGTGCCACCAGCAAAGGGGGTAGGGAGACCCAGTACTTC CATSKGGRETQYF
TRBJ2-5 12 few - TRBV28 TGTGCCACATCAGGGGATCCAGAGACCCAGTACTTC CATSGDPETQYF
TRBJ2-7 14 - - TRBV9 TGTGCCAGCAGCCCCCGGACTATGTCCTACGAGCAGTACTTC CASSPRTMSYEQYF
TRBJ1-5 14 many - TRBV12-3/TRBV12-4 TGTGCCAGCAGTTCAGGGGATAGCAATCAGCCCCAGCATTTT CASSSGDSNQPQHF
TRBJ2-3 15 few TRBD2 TRBV5-4 TGTGCCAGCAGCTTGGGATTCGGGGGGGGAGATACGCAGTATTTT CASSLGFGGGDTQYF
TRBJ2-3 17 many TRBD2 TRBV7-2 TGTGCCAGCAGCTTCTCCGGAGCGGGAGTTGGGGGAGATACGCAGTATTTT CASSFSGAGVGGDTQYF
TRBJ1-3 17 many - TRBV5-6 TGTGCCAGCAGCCTGGGACCGGGACAAATGGGGGGAAACACCATATATTTT CASSLGPGQMGGNTIYF
TRBJ2-7 12 many - TRBV10-3 TGTGCCTCCTCAAGGAGAGGCCCCGAGCAGTACTTC CASSRRGPEQYF
TRBJ2-3 17 many - TRBV4-3 TGCGCCAGCAGCCAAGAAGGGCGGCCTAGCGGCACAGATACGCAGTATTTT CASSQEGRPSGTDTQYF
TRBJ2-3 15 many TRBD2 TRBV7-8 TGTGCCAGCAGCCCCCCCGCCGGGGGGTTAGATACGCAGTATTTT CASSPPAGGLDTQYF
TRBJ2-3 14 many TRBD2 TRBV29-1 TGCAGCGTTTGGCTAGCGGGGACCACAGATACGCAGTATTTT CSVWLAGTTDTQYF
TRBJ2-1 16 many TRBD2 TRBV19 TGTGCCAGTAGTACCAGACTAGCGGGAAACTACAATGAGCAGTTCTTC CASSTRLAGNYNEQFF
TRBJ2-7 13 many - TRBV20-1 TGCAGTGCCCCGGGGGCGAGCTCCTACGAGCAGTACTTC CSAPGASSYEQYF
TRBJ2-7 18 many TRBD2 TRBV18 TGTGCCAGCTCACCCGGATCAGGGACTAGCGGGAGCTTTTACGAGCAGTACTTC CASSPGSGTSGSFYEQYF
TRBJ1-5 14 many - TRBV3-1 TGTGCCAGCAGCCTCAAAGGAGGGAGTCAGCCCCAGCATTTT CASSLKGGSQPQHF
TRBJ2-1 17 many TRBD2 TRBV20-1 TGCAGTGCTAGAGATGCCCCAACTAGCGGGAGCGCGAATGAGCAGTTCTTC CSARDAPTSGSANEQFF
TRBJ2-7 13 many - TRBV7-2 TGTGCCAGCAGCTCCCCCCCGGAATACGAGCAGTACTTC CASSSPPEYEQYF
TRBJ2-5 14 many TRBD2 TRBV7-2 TGTGCCAGCAGAAACAATCTAGCGGGAGGGACCCAGTACTTC CASRNNLAGGTQYF
TRBJ2-7 14 few TRBD1 TRBV7-2 TGTGCCAGCAGCTTAGAGTGGGGACAGAGCGAGCAGTACTTC CASSLEWGQSEQYF
TRBJ2-1 12 many - TRBV7-9 TGTGCCAGCAGCGAAAACTTGTACGAGCAGTTCTTC CASSENLYEQFF
TRBJ2-5 16 many - TRBV28 TGTGCCAGCAGTTTGTCAGGGCTTGGGGTCCAAGAGACCCAGTACTTC CASSLSGLGVQETQYF
TRBJ2-3 14 many TRBD2 TRBV5-1 TGCGCCAGCAGCGCCTGGACTAGCGGGAGTCCGCAGTATTTT CASSAWTSGSPQYF
TRBJ2-4 16 few - TRBV5-6 TGTGCCAGCAGCTTCCGGACGACAGGGAGGGGAAACATTCAGTACTTC CASSFRTTGRGNIQYF
TRBJ2-2 15 many TRBD2 TRBV7-8 TGTGCCAGCAGCTTAGGCGGGAGTGTGGACGGGGAGCTGTTTTTT CASSLGGSVDGELFF
TRBJ2-4 14 many - TRBV12-3/TRBV12-4 TGTGCCAGCAGTTTAGGTATAGCCAAAAACATTCAGTACTTC CASSLGIAKNIQYF
TRBJ1-2 14 many - TRBV6-2/TRBV6-3 TGTGCCAGCAGTTACTCCCCGGTACACTATGGCTACACCTTC CASSYSPVHYGYTF
TRBJ2-1 15 many TRBD2 TRBV4-3 TGCGCCAGCAGCCAAGATCTGCCGGGAGGGAATGAGCAGTTCTTC CASSQDLPGGNEQFF
TRBJ2-5 11 many - TRBV12-3/TRBV12-4 TGTGCCAGCAGTCACCAAGAGACCCAGTACTTC CASSHQETQYF
TRBJ1-2 15 - TRBD1 TRBV19 TGTGCCAGTAGTTGGGGACAGGGGGCTGGCTATGGCTACACCTTC CASSWGQGAGYGYTF
TRBJ2-4 14 many TRBD2 TRBV29-1 TGCAGCGCCGGGACTAGCGGCTTCAAAAACATTCAGTACTTC CSAGTSGFKNIQYF
TRBJ2-1 14 many - TRBV7-2 TGTGCCAGCAGCCCGGTACCAAGGAACAATGAGCAGTTCTTC CASSPVPRNNEQFF
TRBJ2-1 15 few - TRBV5-1 TGCGCCAGCAGCTTGGGTCGGGGGCCCTACAATGAGCAGTTCTTC CASSLGRGPYNEQFF
TRBJ2-1 14 many - TRBV20-1 TGCAGTGCTAGAGATCAGAAGGTCTACAATGAGCAGTTCTTC CSARDQKVYNEQFF
TRBJ2-5 15 many - TRBV2 TGTGCCACCCGACCCGGGACTGACCCTCTGGAGACCCAGTACTTC CATRPGTDPLETQYF
TRBJ2-1 15 many TRBD2 TRBV12-3/TRBV12-4 TGTGCCAGCTTTCCGCGTGGCGGGAGAGGTAATGAGCAGTTCTTC CASFPRGGRGNEQFF
TRBJ2-1 14 many - TRBV29-1 TGCAGCGTTGATCGGCCAGGGGAGTACAATGAGCAGTTCTTC CSVDRPGEYNEQFF
TRBJ2-1 14 many - TRBV7-2 TGTGCCAGCAGCTTACGAAGGGGCATCAATGAGCAGTTCTTC CASSLRRGINEQFF